What follows is one T cell receptor beta chain and its context. The table lists this clonotype with many counts. This receptor's antigen is unknown. Base qualities were left out, and no much larger clone turns up one base away. Ophthalmopathy patients were characterized by moderately to severely active disease, a Clinical Activity Score of at least 3, a NOSPECS grade of at least 4, and a disease duration under 3 months. Patients were excluded if they had other autoimmune diseases, uncontrolled infections, pregnancy or lactation. Diagnosis relied on clinical symptoms, serum thyroxine, TRAb, thyroid ultrasound and orbital computed tomography. PBMCs were isolated from more than 9 ml of fresh peripheral blood by Ficoll-Paque density gradient centrifugation. Total RNA was extracted using Trizol reagent, and RNA quality was checked on an Agilent 2100 Bioanalyzer. This sample is part of a study of Graves' ophthalmopathy and Graves' hyperthyroidism (dated by TCRdb to the late 2010s). Study-wide context: Peripheral blood samples were taken at the time of initial diagnosis, before any treatment was given. In roughly 6 hyperthyroidism patients, the T-cell repertoire of thyroid tissue was compared with the T-cell repertoire of blood. The study used TCR beta repertoire signatures to distinguish Graves' ophthalmopathy from Graves' hyperthyroidism and to predict progression to ophthalmopathy. To explore V-J signatures that distinguish ophthalmopathy from hyperthyroidism, a discovery set of more than 90 patients was enrolled, made up of 43 with ophthalmopathy and fewer than 60 with stable hyperthyroidism. In total, some 140 blood samples were TCR-sequenced: 40 to 45 ophthalmopathy, some 75 hyperthyroidism and 17 hyperthyroidism-to-ophthalmopathy patients. Following sampling, methimazole starting at 30 mg daily was administered to hyperthyroidism patients, and high-dose intravenous methylprednisolone was administered to ophthalmopathy patients. The 95 to 100 discovery patients were randomly divided into training and test sets at a 7:3 ratio. An independent validation cohort comprised 18 hyperthyroidism patients and 15 to 17 patients who later progressed from hyperthyroidism to ophthalmopathy. Study-level results and caveats: In cross-validation, the 13-signature model distinguished ophthalmopathy from stable hyperthyroidism with 87.88% sensitivity and 81.08% specificity, while in the test set the corresponding values were about 80% and 75%. Most expanded thyroid clonotypes with a frequency above 0.001 also appeared in blood, which suggests that blood repertoires may reflect the immune response in the thyroid. In validation, the model predicted ophthalmopathy progression with more than 70% sensitivity and around 72% specificity; some twelve predicted patients were CT-confirmed with GO in a median of approximately 6.2 months. Sample size was not statistically predetermined, and group allocation was not concealed from the investigators.

TCR beta CDR3 regions were amplified from RNA transcripts for repertoire sequencing. A first-round RT-PCR used HTBI primers with the Qiagen OneStep RT-PCR kit, followed by a second-round multiplex PCR, size selection and purification. Libraries were sequenced on an Illumina HiSeq2000 using paired-end 100 bp reads. The paper's processing steps were these. SOAPnuke was used for read processing, and reads with adapters, uncalled bases, a mean Phred below 15, or no exact constant-primer or identifier match were discarded. COPE v1.2.5 was used to merge high-quality paired reads. Unique nucleotide sequences were defined as clonotypes and aligned to IMGT TRB V, D and J references using MiTCR v1.1. Only V-J combinations with frequency above 0.0001 were analysed, covering over 99% of repertoires. For each V-J combination, a TCR clonal expansion and chaos score was defined as F50 clonal expansion divided by the chaos observed in the TCRdist matrix. Welch's t-statistics and random forest were used to reduce features to about a dozen V-J combinations, which were fed into a naive Bayes classifier. Thyroid-blood repertoire similarity was quantified with the Morisita-Horn index. TCRdb itself trimmed the public reads at Q25 with fastp, ran MiXCR and retained productive beta chains. Rows are unified per CDR3 protein, each entry keeping the most common DNA and genes. TCRdb, not the original authors, processed these V and J calls. For this sample the table gives a few hundred thousand distinct CDR3 sequences, of which 18% were detected only once. 1.6% of the sample is in the top ten clones.

From the germline V gene, CDR1 is SGHTA and CDR2 is FQGNSA. The trim is 5 bases for V and 1 base for J, with a gap of 5 bases between the germline ends. The CDR3 goes from the cysteine to the phenylalanine over 13 residues. Left in the record is the CDR3 DNA by itself, 39 bases read in frame from the first base. The sequence is built from TRBV7-2 and TRBJ2-2, with the identity of the D gene unclear. The material sequenced was peripheral blood. This clonotype originated in a woman in her late teens or twenties with Graves' ophthalmopathy. Donor details come from another sample of the same person, matched by shared clones. DNA sequence: TGTGCCAGCAGCGGGTGGAACACCGGGGAGCTGTTTTTT. This gives the protein CASSGWNTGELFF.